This T cell receptor beta chain was identified in a study of T-cell reconstitution after alpha-beta-depleted transplantation in children. Study outcomes and limitations: One year post-transplant, T-cell counts and diversity were largely derived from T cells produced anew. TCRbeta diversity was high at day 60 in some patients (a result of surviving recipient T cells and thymic progenitors). The origin of alpha-beta T cells about two months after transplant was reportedly several hundred expanded graft clones.

Unique molecular identifiers were built into the TCRbeta library. One entry per CDR3 protein results from TCRdb running MiXCR on the PCR reads. The table has about 300,000 distinct CDR3 sequences, about a tenth seen once; the top ten hold just under 7.5%. Many counts were recorded for this clonotype. The antigen is undetermined. V lost 0 bases, J lost 0 bases, and 4 bases lay in between. Germline V gene lookup returns CDR1 SGHTA and CDR2 FQGTGA. The CDR3 is 14 amino acids. The V gene is TRBV7-3, the J gene TRBJ2-3; no clear D. Sequencing was performed on PBMCs, taken before TCRalphabeta/CD19-depleted stem cell transplant. The TCR originated in a boy in the first two years of life with acute myeloid leukemia, due to receive a stem cell transplant. The CDR3 reads CASSLTTSTDTQYF. Here the CDR3 DNA reads TGTGCCAGCAGCTTAACGACTAGCACAGATACGCAGTATTTT.